This TCR beta chain came from a study of Ad26.COV2.S vaccination and SARS-CoV-2 variants. Documented treatment: roughly 20 received Ad26.COV2.S at low or high dose, single or two shots; roughly five received placebo; per-sample allocation not given. Specimens were obtained on day 63 following the first vaccine or placebo injection. Method: immunoSEQ multiplex PCR; TCRdb's copy keeps in-frame clones and lacks some. The data contain about 220,000 clones, approximately 90% of them singletons. The CDR3 runs 18 residues. J was trimmed by 8 bases and V by 0 bases; bases with no gene match: 17. Germline V lookup: CDR1 GTSNPN, CDR2 SVGIG (reference sequence).

The rearrangement joins TRBV30 to TRBJ2-5; the match to TRBD1 covers 11 bases. The source was peripheral blood, collected in a trial of Ad26.COV2.S vaccine versus placebo. This receptor was obtained from a person aged 18-65 years who received the Ad26.COV2.S COVID-19 vaccine or a placebo. CDR3 bases: TGTGCCTGGAGTGTCCGGATGCTCGGGACAGGGGGTCTGAAAACCCAGTACTTC. Translated: CAWSVRMLGTGGLKTQYF.